These T cell receptor beta chains were read from a single sample in a study of cytomegalovirus exposure and HLA in healthy donors. TCRdb's copy holds only in-frame clones and misses some; the assay was immunoSEQ multiplex PCR. Of 150,000 to 200,000 clones in the sample, approximately 85% were seen once. The sample consisted of PBMCs. The receptor source for this set is a woman aged 45-59 years in good health and CMV-seronegative. CDR3s leave out the opening cysteine and the closing phenylalanine or tryptophan.

>15|TRBV14
ASSPGDSGRVYNEQF
>13|TRBV5-8
ASRTGVRRNTEAF
>11|TRBV27
ASSFGLVNEQF
>13|TRBV7-8
ASSLVTGVQETQY
>12|TRBV18
ASSSTGVDTEAF
>12|TRBV19
ASSITGATGELF
>13|TRBV6-4
ASSDETSGHNEQF
>12|TRBV6-1
ASRNQQGGQPQH
>14|TRBV7-9
SSSLEGGVSVEKLF
>16|TRBV6-1
ASSEGGLAGGSKETQY
>10|TRBV28
ASSTGGQPQH
>14|TRBV7-3
ASSLTGPTRWYEQY
>16|TRBV10-1
ASSDTQGISPTNYGYT
>15|TRBV10-2
ASSERGGNPNTGELF
>13|TRBV6-6
ASSYSGTRSYEQF
>13|TRBV6-6
ASSSGTASQETQY
>15|TRBV28
ASSMGGRGLSGNTIY
>17|TRBV28
ASSLFAITRRTGTYGYT
>13|TRBV30
AWSAGTGSSEKLF
>14|TRBV28
ASSDIHRTGLLEQY
>13|TRBV5-1
ASSNGQGGNEKLF
>14|TRBV4-3
ASSQDGVAGVPEQY
>13|TRBV29-1
SVVLASGFYNEQF
>12|TRBV4-3
ASSSEYSNQPQH
>14|TRBV12-5
ASAPLGSGRGNEQF
>10|TRBV28
ASSLRLGAQY
>11|TRBV6-5
ASRSGTWDSYT